A single sample is the source of the 29 T cell receptor beta chains below, sequenced in a study of tumor-infiltrating lymphocytes in primary liver carcinoma. The source material, about 20-30 mg of unsorted bulk tissue, was used to co-extract RNA and DNA. TCR beta cDNA was prepared out of around 460 ng total RNA by means of a constant-region primer. Nested multiplex PCR, run for three rounds with slightly modified ARM-PCR, yielded TCR beta libraries. Primers for the first two PCR rounds were TRBV1-TRBV30 forward primers and a C-beta reverse primer (about 9 cycles per round). From the multiplex PCR reads, TCRdb called clonotypes with MiXCR, one entry per CDR3 protein. The table includes approximately 88,000 distinct CDR3 sequences, 68% detected once. Specimen: tumor-adjacent normal liver tissue. These receptors were obtained from a man aged 35 to 55 with primary liver carcinoma and hepatitis B virus infection.

About this clonotype: The conserved phenylalanine or tryptophan is not found at the CDR3 terminus, so this likely reflects a read error. As DNA, the CDR3 is TGTGCCAGCAGCGCTTGGGCAGATACGCAGTATATG. Encoded protein: CASSAWADTQYM. The chain couples TRBV11-2 to TRBJ2-3; D unclear. V was trimmed by 5 bases and J by 4 bases, leaving 7 bases between them. Germline V gene data show CDR1 as SGHAT and CDR2 as FQNNGV. The CDR3 sequence is 12 residues long.

This clonotype has ten or more counts. The gene calls are TRBV6-1 and TRBJ2-1, with 10 nucleotides matching TRBD1. CDR3 length: 14 residues. Germline lookup yields CDR1 MNHNS and CDR2 SASEGT. After removal of 4 bases from V and 7 bases from J, the junction contained 4 bases not matched to a gene. This CDR3 is CASSGTGGMNEQFF. CDR3 nucleotides: TGTGCCAGCAGTGGGACAGGGGGTATGAATGAGCAGTTCTTC.

This clonotype occurred a few times. One base away lies a much larger clone, so this may be a sequencing read error. The rearrangement uses TRBV6-5 and TRBJ1-1; 8 bases line up with TRBD1. Germline assignment: CDR1 MNHEY and CDR2 SVGAGI. The CDR3 extends over 14 amino acids. Unmatched junction bases numbered 6, after V lost 2 bases and J lost 7 bases. In nucleotides, the CDR3 is TGTGCCAGCAGTTACAGCAGGGGGCAAGGTGAAGCTTTCTTT. Protein: CASSYSRGQGEAFF.

With regard to this clonotype: A read error may produce the germline difference seen at one junction end. The chain links TRBV5-5 to TRBJ2-2; 7 nucleotides agree with TRBD2. The length of the CDR3 is 17 residues. Germline CDR1 is SGHKS and CDR2 is YYEKEE (reference sequence). The CDR3, as DNA: TGTACCAGCAGCTTGGCCCCTAGCGGAAGTGGGAACGGTGAGCTGTTTTTT. Amino acid sequence: CTSSLAPSGSGNGELFF.

This clonotype appeared a single time. A much larger clone is a single base away; this may be a read error. The chain has TRBV30 and TRBJ1-5; a possible D gene is TRBD1 (5 bases). The CDR3 has 14 amino acids. CDR1 is GTSNPN, CDR2 SVGIG, per germline (reference sequence). The CDR3 spells CTWSVPYRGQPQHF. The DNA of the CDR3 is TGTACCTGGAGTGTACCGTATAGGGGTCAGCCCCAGCATTTT.

This clonotype was recorded a few times. A much larger clone is a single base away; this may be a read error. In DNA, the CDR3 is TGCAGCACACGGGACATAGGGGGGTCCAATGAGCAGTTCTTC. It codes for CSTRDIGGSNEQFF. The chain recombines TRBV29-1 with TRBJ2-1, with D perhaps TRBD1 or TRBD2 (6 bases each). Trimming removed 8 bases at V and 6 bases at J, with 20 bases between. Germline V gene lookup returns CDR1 SQVTM and CDR2 ANQGSEA. The CDR3 loop spans 14 amino acids.

V is TRBV28 and J is TRBJ2-5, with D perhaps matching TRBD1 or TRBD2 (5 bases each). The J call is in doubt because the DNA end fits TRBJ2-1 better. The germline V gene has CDR1 MDHEN and CDR2 SYDVKM. This CDR3 comprises 15 residues. The chain's CDR3 is CASTKRGESYNEQFF. DNA for the CDR3: TGTGCCAGCACCAAGCGAGGGGAATCCTACAATGAGCAGTTCTTC.

Turning to this clonotype: The junction shows a germline mismatch at one end, possibly a read error. The chain combines TRBV29-1 with TRBJ2-1; D possibly corresponds to TRBD2 (6 bases). The CDR3 is 15 residues long. Germline V gene sequence: CDR1 SQVTM, CDR2 ANQGSEA. This CDR3 reads CSVERRDSPLYDQFF. The DNA for the CDR3 is TGCAGCGTTGAAAGAAGGGACTCCCCTCTCTATGATCAGTTCTTC.

On this clonotype: One end of the junction fails to match germline, which may point to a read error. V gene TRBV4-2 combines with J gene TRBJ2-5; D is undetermined. The CDR3 is 13 residues long. Germline lookup yields CDR1 LGHNA and CDR2 YNFKEQ. CDR3 in DNA: TGTACCAGCAGCCAAGACTTGTGCCGGGCCCAGTACTTT. It translates to CTSSQDLCRAQYF.

In the case of this clonotype: Since the CDR3 does not end with the conserved phenylalanine or tryptophan, this likely comes from a read error. The chain carries TRBV6-2 or TRBV6-3 and TRBJ2-2, with D tentatively TRBD2 (5 bases). The germline gives CDR1 MNHEY, CDR2 SVGEGT. The ends were cut back, 6 bases at V and 7 bases at J, with 6 bases in the middle. The CDR3 loop spans 11 amino acids. CDR3 protein: CASRAGGELFS. The CDR3 DNA reads as TGTGCCAGCAGGGCGGGCGGGGAGCTGTTTTCT.

V and J are TRBV11-2 and TRBJ1-1; D ambiguous. Germline V gives CDR1 SGHAT, CDR2 FQNNGV. This CDR3 has 13 amino acids. V was clipped by 6 bases and J by 8 bases, with 16 bases between them. Here the CDR3 DNA reads TGTGCCAGCAGGCCCAGTTCTGTGGCCGAAGCTTTCTTT. Its protein is CASRPSSVAEAFF.

With respect to this clonotype: Relative to the germline gene, one junction end is altered; a read error may explain this. J is TRBJ2-1 and V is TRBV11-3, with D possibly matching TRBD1 (6 bases). Looked up from germline, CDR1 is SGHNT and CDR2 is YENEEA. This CDR3 is 14 amino acids long. For the CDR3, the DNA is TGTGCCACCAGCTCCAGGGGTAGCACCAATGAGCAGTTCTTC. Its protein product is CATSSRGSTNEQFF.

The V call is TRBV9, the J call TRBJ1-3; D unresolved. Trimming removed 0 bases at V and 0 bases at J, with 7 bases between. Per the germline V gene, CDR1 is SGDLS and CDR2 is YYNGEE. There are 15 residues in the CDR3. The CDR3 DNA reads as TGTGCCAGCAGCGTAGGACATTCCTCTGGAAACACCATATATTTT. This encodes CASSVGHSSGNTIYF.

This clonotype was seen repeatedly, ten times or more. The chain recombines TRBV4-1 with TRBJ1-2; 8 bases match TRBD1. Germline CDR1 reads MGHRA; CDR2 reads YSYEKL. CDR3 length: 16 residues. Unmatched junction bases numbered 10, after V lost 4 bases and J lost 3 bases. This CDR3 reads CASSPDQGAFDYGYTF. The CDR3 nucleotides are TGCGCCAGCAGCCCAGACCAGGGGGCGTTCGACTATGGCTACACCTTC.

Comment on this clonotype: The junction shows a germline mismatch at one end, possibly a read error. DNA of the CDR3: TGTGCCGGCAGCCCGCCCCCGGAGGTCAGGAAGGACTCTCAAGAGACCCAGTACTTC. Translating it yields CAGSPPPEVRKDSQETQYF. The chain joins TRBV11-1 to TRBJ2-5, with D perhaps TRBD2 (5 bases). Germline V gene sequence: CDR1 SGHAT, CDR2 FQDESV (reference sequence). The CDR3 totals 19 residues.

For this clonotype: A read error may produce the germline difference seen at one junction end. The V call is TRBV11-2, the J call TRBJ2-7, with D possibly being TRBD2 (6 bases). There are 15 residues in the CDR3. Germline V gene data show CDR1 as SGHAT and CDR2 as FQNNGV. In DNA form, the CDR3 reads TGTGCCAACAGCCTTGGCGGGACTCTACCCTACGTGCAGTACTTC. Its protein is CANSLGGTLPYVQYF.

About this clonotype: One base away lies a much larger clone, so this may be a sequencing read error. The CDR3, as DNA: TGTGCCAGCAGCTTTCGAGGGCCGAGCTCCTACGATGAGCAGTTCTTC. It is translated as CASSFRGPSSYDEQFF. The genes are TRBV5-6 and TRBJ2-1; weak D call: TRBD2 (5 bases). There are 16 residues in the CDR3. CDR1 is SGHDT and CDR2 is YYEEEE in the germline V gene. The entire variable domain, with the rest obtained from reference TRBV5-6 and TRBJ2-1, is as follows: DAGVTQSPTHLIKTRGQQVTLRCSPKSGHDTVSWYQQALGQGPQFIFQYYEEEERQRGNFPDRFSGHQFPNYSSELNVNALLLGDSALYLCASSFRGPSSYDEQFFGPGTRLTVL.

As for this clonotype: Given the absence of the conserved phenylalanine or tryptophan at the CDR3 end, a read error is likely. J is TRBJ2-3 and V is TRBV11-2; TRBD2 might be the D (5 bases). Germline V gene sequence: CDR1 SGHAT, CDR2 FQNNGV. The CDR3 consists of 16 residues. The CDR3 is CDSSGPAAWGTDTQYL. Here the CDR3 DNA reads TGTGACAGCAGCGGCCCCGCGGCGTGGGGCACAGATACGCAGTATTTA.

As regards this clonotype: One base away lies a much larger clone, so this may be a sequencing read error. The chain joins TRBV29-1 to TRBJ2-2, with a weak D call TRBD2 (5 bases). The CDR3 length is 13 residues. Per germline, CDR1 SQVTM and CDR2 ANQGSEA. The V gene lost 6 bases and the J gene lost 4 bases, with 12 bases spanning the gap. In DNA, the CDR3 is TGCAGCGTCAATTCTGGAGGCACCGGGGAGCTGTTTTTT. Its protein is CSVNSGGTGELFF.

Concerning this clonotype itself: Being one base from a much bigger clone, this may be a read error. The chain joins TRBV7-9 to TRBJ2-7; unclear D gene. Trimming removed 7 bases at V and 6 bases at J, with 10 bases between. This CDR3 has 11 amino acids. Germline V lookup: CDR1 SEHNR, CDR2 FQNEAQ (reference sequence). The CDR3 loop reads CASNPLGEQYF. The CDR3 DNA is TGTGCCAGCAACCCATTAGGCGAGCAGTACTTC.

Details on this clonotype: A much bigger clone sits one base away, suggesting this may be a read error. The chain couples TRBV10-3 to TRBJ2-6; D remains unclear. Deletions cut 10 bases from V and 3 bases from J, with 10 bases between. The CDR3 extends over 13 amino acids. Germline V gene sequence: CDR1 ENHRY, CDR2 SYGVKD. Here the CDR3 reads CASTSGGANVLTF. In DNA, the CDR3 is TGTGCCAGTACCTCTGGTGGGGCCAACGTCCTGACTTTC.

This clonotype was counted ten times or more. The chain employs TRBV6-6 and TRBJ1-5; 12 nucleotides align to TRBD1. CDR3 length: 15 residues. CDR1 and CDR2 from the germline V gene are MNHNY and SVGAGI (reference sequence). The J segment lost 6 bases and the V segment lost 5 bases, leaving 5 bases of the junction unmatched. The CDR3 protein is CASSGGQGARQPQHF. The CDR3 DNA sequence: TGTGCCAGCAGTGGGGGACAGGGGGCGCGTCAGCCCCAGCATTTT.

For this clonotype: At one of its ends the junction is not consistent with the germline gene, which may arise from a read error. The V and J genes are TRBV7-9 and TRBJ2-5; weak D call: TRBD1 (5 bases). Germline values: CDR1 SEHNR, CDR2 FQNEAQ (reference sequence). The CDR3 covers 13 residues. The CDR3 spells CAISEVRGETQYF. The CDR3 region has the DNA TGTGCCATCAGCGAGGTTAGGGGAGAGACCCAGTACTTC.

On this clonotype: Just one base apart from a much larger clone, this may be a read error. The CDR3 does not end in the conserved phenylalanine or tryptophan, so this is likely a read error. This sequence joins TRBV6-1 and TRBJ2-5, with D perhaps being TRBD1 or TRBD2 (5 bases each). Trimming removed 6 bases at V and 5 bases at J, with 13 bases between. The CDR3 is 13 residues long. Germline CDR1 MNHNS, CDR2 SASEGT. The CDR3 nucleotides are TGTGCCAGCAGAGAGGGGAGCCCGGAGACCCAGTACCTC. Its translation: CASREGSPETQYL.

CDR3 sequence (DNA): TGTGCCAGCAGTGGACCAGCTAACGGGCCATATAGTACAGATACGCAGTATTTT. This codes for CASSGPANGPYSTDTQYF. This chain links TRBV6-1 with TRBJ2-3; D is ambiguous. Trimming took off 4 bases at V and 3 bases at J, with 23 bases between the two ends. The germline V gene has CDR1 MNHNS and CDR2 SASEGT. The CDR3 is 18 residues long.

This clonotype was observed a handful of times. A read error may account for a junction end that differs from germline. The CDR3 nucleotides read TGTACCAGCAGCTTTCTCCAGGGGGCAGCTGGAAACACCATATATTTT. Amino acid sequence: CTSSFLQGAAGNTIYF. This chain connects TRBV7-9 to TRBJ1-3; 8 nucleotides line up with TRBD1. This CDR3 contains 16 residues. CDR1 is SEHNR, CDR2 FQNEAQ, per germline (reference sequence).

This clonotype was seen only a few times. V gene TRBV5-1 combines with J gene TRBJ1-1, with 9 bases fitting TRBD1. Germline trimming cut 3 bases from V and 0 bases from J; bases unmatched to any gene: 6. There are 16 residues in the CDR3. CDR1 and CDR2 from the germline V gene are SGHRS and YFSETQ. The CDR3 coding sequence is TGCGCCAGCAGCTGGGATGGACAGGGGCTGAACACTGAAGCTTTCTTT. It specifies CASSWDGQGLNTEAFF.

On this clonotype: Its ends do not fully match the called genes, so a read error is possible. V gene TRBV12-3 or TRBV12-4 combines with J gene TRBJ2-3; TRBD2 matches 11 bases. The CDR3 sequence is 16 residues long. DNA for the CDR3: TGTGTCAGCAGTTCTCCCGGACTAGCGGGCACAGATACACAGTATTTT. Its protein is CVSSSPGLAGTDTQYF.

The rearrangement joins TRBV4-1 to TRBJ2-7, with 11 bases that match TRBD2. Germline-derived CDR1 and CDR2 are MGHRA and YSYEKL. Trimming removed 5 bases from V and 4 bases from J; junction bases left unmatched: 7. This CDR3 spans 15 amino acids. CDR3 protein: CASSFGLAGSYEQYF. The CDR3 DNA follows: TGCGCCAGCAGCTTCGGACTAGCGGGCAGTTACGAGCAGTACTTC.